This note documents a single T cell receptor (beta chain) sequence. These data originate in a study of blood T cells in healthy people across ages. Germline V gives CDR1 MGHDK, CDR2 SYGVNS. The CDR3 is 13 amino acids. V was clipped by 2 bases and J by 2 bases, with 7 bases between them. Through a sample-barcoded 5' primer and a J-beta primer mix, a second PCR was run for about 6 to 11 cycles. TCRdb re-analysed the 5' RACE reads in MiXCR, keeping a single row per CDR3 protein. The sample includes approximately 830,000 distinct CDR3 sequences, 55% to 65% seen only once; the top ten take 25% to 30%. The sequencing input was blood. The TCR originated in a man aged 25-45 years in good health. This chain links TRBV25-1 with TRBJ2-7; no reliable D call. The CDR3 DNA is TGTGCCAGCAGTGAAGTTAGGGCCTACGAGCAGTACTTC. This encodes CASSEVRAYEQYF.